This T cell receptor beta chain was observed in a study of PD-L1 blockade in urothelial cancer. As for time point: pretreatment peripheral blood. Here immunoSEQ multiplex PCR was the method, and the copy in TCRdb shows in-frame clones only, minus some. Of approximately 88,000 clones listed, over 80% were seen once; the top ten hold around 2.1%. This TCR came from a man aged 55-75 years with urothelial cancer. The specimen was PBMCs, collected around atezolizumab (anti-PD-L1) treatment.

CDR3 nucleotide sequence: TGCAGCGGGACCGGGACTAGCGGGACCAGCTCCTACAATGAGCAGTTCTTC. Translating gives CSGTGTSGTSSYNEQFF. This chain connects TRBV29-1 to TRBJ2-1; 13 bases match TRBD2. Germline V CDR1 and CDR2: SQVTM, ANQGSEA. V was pared by 7 bases and J by 0 bases, with 9 bases of the junction left unmatched. CDR3 length: 17 amino acids.